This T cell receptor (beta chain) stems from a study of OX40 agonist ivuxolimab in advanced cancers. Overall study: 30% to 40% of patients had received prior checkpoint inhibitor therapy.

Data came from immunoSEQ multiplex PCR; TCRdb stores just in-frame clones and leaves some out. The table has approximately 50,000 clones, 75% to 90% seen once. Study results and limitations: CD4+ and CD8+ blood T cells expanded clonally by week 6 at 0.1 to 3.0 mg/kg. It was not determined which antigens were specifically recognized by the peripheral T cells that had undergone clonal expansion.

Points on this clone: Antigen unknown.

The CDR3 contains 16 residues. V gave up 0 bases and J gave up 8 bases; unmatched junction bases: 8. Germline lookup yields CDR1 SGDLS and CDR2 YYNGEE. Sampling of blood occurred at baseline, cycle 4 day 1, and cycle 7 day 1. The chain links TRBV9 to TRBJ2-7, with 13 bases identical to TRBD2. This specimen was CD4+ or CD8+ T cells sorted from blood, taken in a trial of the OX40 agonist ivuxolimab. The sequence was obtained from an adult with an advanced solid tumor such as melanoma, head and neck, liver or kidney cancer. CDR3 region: CASSVAGLAGPTQQYF. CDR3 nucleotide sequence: TGTGCCAGCAGCGTAGCGGGACTAGCGGGACCCACCCAGCAGTACTTC.